Below, 21 T cell receptor beta chains from the same sample are listed, as sequenced in a study of cytomegalovirus exposure and HLA in healthy donors. The PCR made use of 60 Vbeta and 13 Jbeta primers. The table came from immunoSEQ multiplex PCR; TCRdb's copy has only in-frame clones and leaves some out. The sample has under 200,000 clones, around 80% seen once. Sequencing was done on a sample of PBMCs. These receptor sequences come from a woman aged 25 to 39 in good health and CMV-seropositive.

This clone turned up a few times. The chain uses TRBV5-5 and TRBJ2-7; D gene unclear. The CDR3 length is 11 residues. Germline V lookup: CDR1 SGHKS, CDR2 YYEKEE (reference sequence). Trimming took 5 bases from V and 6 from J, leaving 9 bases between them. The CDR3 bases are TGTGCCAGCAGACGAAACGGCGAGCAGTACTTC. It translates to CASRRNGEQYF.

This chain links TRBV6-1 with TRBJ1-5, with 7 nucleotides matching TRBD1. Germline V gene sequence: CDR1 MNHNS, CDR2 SASEGT. V lost 1 base, J lost 6 bases, and 6 bases stayed unmatched. This CDR3 has 15 residues. The CDR3 protein is CASSEVTGAGQPQHF. The CDR3 DNA reads TGTGCCAGCAGTGAAGTAACAGGGGCAGGTCAGCCCCAGCATTTT.

The chain carries TRBV2 and TRBJ2-2; 8 bases agree with TRBD2. The CDR3 length is 13 residues. V gave up 5 bases and J gave up 6 bases; unmatched junction bases: 2. CDR1 and CDR2 from the germline V gene are SNHLY and FYNNEI. The CDR3 region is CASSFSGAGELFF. CDR3 nucleotide sequence: TGTGCCAGCAGTTTTAGCGGGGCCGGGGAGCTGTTTTTT.

This chain connects TRBV5-6 to TRBJ2-3, with D perhaps TRBD1 (5 bases). The CDR3 spans 15 residues. V was shortened by 2 bases and J by 2 bases, with 12 bases between the two germline ends. Germline values: CDR1 SGHDT, CDR2 YYEEEE. The CDR3 coding sequence is TGTGCCAGCAGCTTTTTTCAGGGAACCACAGATACGCAGTATTTT. Its translation: CASSFFQGTTDTQYF.

This chain connects TRBV7-8 to TRBJ2-5, with TRBD1 matching 10 bases. TRBJ2-7 explains the end of the DNA better; the J call may be wrong. Germline V CDR1 and CDR2: SGHVS, FQNEAQ. The CDR3 has 14 amino acids. CDR3 residues: CASSLDRGYHEQYF. The CDR3, as DNA: TGTGCCAGCAGCCTGGACAGGGGGTACCACGAGCAGTACTTC.

This chain connects TRBV2 to TRBJ1-2; TRBD1 might be the D (6 bases). Germline CDR1 reads SNHLY; CDR2 reads FYNNEI. This CDR3 spans 14 amino acids. With 0 bases removed from V and 4 bases from J, the gap between germline ends came to 9 bases. The CDR3 coding sequence is TGTGCCAGCAGTGAAGCGGACAGAACCTATGGCTACACCTTC. Its protein product is CASSEADRTYGYTF.

The rearrangement uses TRBV11-3 and TRBJ2-7; TRBD2 matches at 8 bases. Trimming cost V 4 bases and J 2 bases; bases outside gene matches: 10. This CDR3 has 16 amino acids. Germline-derived CDR1 and CDR2 are SGHNT and YENEEA. The CDR3 coding sequence is TGTGCCAGCAGCTCCAGAACCGGGACTAGAACCTACGAGCAGTACTTC. Amino acid sequence: CASSSRTGTRTYEQYF.

The chain joins TRBV5-6 to TRBJ1-1; D possibly corresponds to TRBD1 (6 bases). Trimming cost V 4 bases and J 4 bases, with 14 bases left between them. The CDR3 runs to 14 residues. The germline V gene encodes CDR1 SGHDT and CDR2 YYEEEE. CDR3 in DNA: TGTGCCAGCAGCCCCTACAGGGTGGCCACTGAAGCTTTCTTT. It codes for CASSPYRVATEAFF.

The chain links TRBV6-6 to TRBJ2-7; tentatively, D is TRBD2 (5 bases). Germline CDR1 and CDR2: MNHNY and SVGAGI (reference sequence). This CDR3 is 16 amino acids long. Trimming pared 8 bases from V and 0 bases from J, leaving 20 bases between. CDR3 residues: CASERRFDGDSYEQYF. For the CDR3, the DNA is TGTGCCAGCGAGCGGAGATTCGACGGGGACTCCTACGAGCAGTACTTC.

The chain combines TRBV20-1 with TRBJ1-4, with no clear D. CDR1 is DFQATT and CDR2 is SNEGSKA in the germline V gene (reference sequence). The ends were cut back, 6 bases at V and 7 bases at J, with 6 bases in the middle. The CDR3 runs 10 residues. This CDR3 is CSAGTEKLFF. The CDR3 DNA follows: TGCAGTGCCGGTACTGAAAAACTGTTTTTT.

This clone was picked up a small number of times. V gene TRBV6-1 combines with J gene TRBJ1-1; 8 bases match TRBD1. Germline V CDR1 and CDR2: MNHNS, SASEGT. V shed 2 bases and J 4 bases; nucleotides not matched to a gene: 6. The CDR3 is made up of 15 amino acids. The CDR3 DNA reads as TGTGCCAGCAGTGAACAGGGGGCTAGATTCACTGAAGCTTTCTTT. Translating gives CASSEQGARFTEAFF.

The chain is built from TRBV7-2 and TRBJ2-1; D gene uncertain. V lost 1 base and J lost 4, with 17 bases in between. This CDR3 is 17 amino acids long. The germline V gene encodes CDR1 SGHTA and CDR2 FQGNSA. In DNA, the CDR3 is TGTGCCAGCAGCTTAGAGAGCGAAACTGCCTTATACAATGAGCAGTTCTTC. This encodes CASSLESETALYNEQFF.

The rearrangement joins TRBV27 to TRBJ2-1, with 10 positions matching TRBD2. CDR1 MNHEY and CDR2 SMNVEV come from the germline V gene (reference sequence). There are 16 residues in the CDR3. Germline trimming cut 6 bases from V and 0 bases from J; bases unmatched to any gene: 5. The chain's CDR3 is CASSQTSGRSYNEQFF. Here the CDR3 DNA reads TGTGCCAGCAGCCAGACTAGCGGGCGCTCCTACAATGAGCAGTTCTTC.

The chain links TRBV30 to TRBJ1-2; D perhaps matches TRBD1 (5 bases). CDR3 length: 10 residues. From germline, CDR1 is GTSNPN and CDR2 SVGIG (reference sequence). Deletions cut 5 bases from V and 8 bases from J, with 9 bases between. CDR3 region: CAWSGLGYTF. The CDR3 nucleotides read TGTGCCTGGTCGGGACTAGGCTACACCTTC.

The genes are TRBV7-9 and TRBJ2-7, with D unclear. V dropped 9 bases and J dropped 3 bases, with 9 bases sitting between them. CDR3 length: 11 amino acids. The germline CDR1 and CDR2 sequences are SEHNR and FQNEAQ (reference sequence). The chain's CDR3 is CASQRLYEQYF. CDR3 bases: TGTGCCAGTCAGCGCCTCTACGAGCAGTACTTC.

V is TRBV14 and J is TRBJ2-7, with 8 bases lining up with TRBD2. CDR1 is SGHDN and CDR2 is FVKESK in the germline V gene. The V gene end was trimmed by 4 bases and the J gene end by 2 bases; junction bases not matched to a gene: 4. This CDR3 comprises 14 residues. CDR3: CASSPGLDPYEQYF. The CDR3 bases are TGTGCCAGCAGCCCGGGACTAGACCCCTACGAGCAGTACTTC.

The chain uses TRBV5-4 and TRBJ2-1; 11 nucleotides line up with TRBD2. V shed 4 bases and J 1 base; nucleotides not matched to a gene: 7. Germline-derived CDR1 and CDR2 are SGHNT and YYREEE (reference sequence). This CDR3 region has 17 residues. The CDR3 loop is CASSRPLAGGSYNEQFF. CDR3 DNA: TGTGCCAGCAGCCGGCCCCTAGCGGGAGGTTCCTACAATGAGCAGTTCTTC.

V gene TRBV2 combines with J gene TRBJ1-2, with D unclear. V was clipped by 4 bases and J by 4 bases, with 7 bases between them. The CDR3 runs to 12 residues. Germline V gene sequence: CDR1 SNHLY, CDR2 FYNNEI. CDR3 sequence: CASSVNGYGYTF. CDR3 in DNA: TGTGCCAGCAGTGTAAACGGCTATGGCTACACCTTC.

This clone was recorded a few times. The rearrangement uses TRBV5-6 and TRBJ1-2; weak D call: TRBD1 (5 bases). V lost 3 bases and J 12 bases, leaving 12 bases between the germline ends. The V gene's germline CDR1 is SGHDT and CDR2 YYEEEE. This CDR3 has 11 amino acids. CDR3 sequence: CASSWGLSNTF. The CDR3 bases are TGTGCCAGCAGCTGGGGACTTTCTAACACCTTC. Combining the CDR3 with reference TRBV5-6 and TRBJ1-2 gives the whole variable domain DAGVTQSPTHLIKTRGQQVTLRCSPKSGHDTVSWYQQALGQGPQFIFQYYEEEERQRGNFPDRFSGHQFPNYSSELNVNALLLGDSALYLCASSWGLSNTFGSGTRLTVV.

The rearrangement links TRBV5-1 to TRBJ1-4; D gene uncertain. This CDR3 is built from 12 residues. The V end lost 4 bases, the J end lost 5 bases, and 6 bases lay between the germline ends. CDR1 SGHRS and CDR2 YFSETQ come from the germline V gene. CDR3 in DNA: TGCGCCAGCAGCGTAGAAAATGAAAAACTGTTTTTT. This encodes CASSVENEKLFF.

The chain combines TRBV30 with TRBJ1-2; D perhaps matches TRBD1 (6 bases). The V end lost 3 bases, the J end lost 0 bases, and 11 bases lay between the germline ends. The CDR3 loop spans 14 amino acids. The germline gives CDR1 GTSNPN, CDR2 SVGIG (reference sequence). The chain's CDR3 is CAWRGTPANYGYTF. The CDR3 nucleotides read TGTGCCTGGAGGGGGACACCGGCTAACTATGGCTACACCTTC.